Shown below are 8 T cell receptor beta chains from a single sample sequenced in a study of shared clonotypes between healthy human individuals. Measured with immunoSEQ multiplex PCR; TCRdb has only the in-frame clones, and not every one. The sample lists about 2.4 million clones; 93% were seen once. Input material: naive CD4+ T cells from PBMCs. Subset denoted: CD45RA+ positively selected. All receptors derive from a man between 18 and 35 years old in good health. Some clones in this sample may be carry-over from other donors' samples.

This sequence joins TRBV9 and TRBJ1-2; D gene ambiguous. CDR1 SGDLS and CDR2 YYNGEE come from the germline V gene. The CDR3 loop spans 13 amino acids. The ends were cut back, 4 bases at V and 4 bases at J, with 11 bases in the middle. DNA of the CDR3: TGTGCCAGCAGCCAGAGGGCCGGCTATGGCTACACCTTC. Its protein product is CASSQRAGYGYTF.

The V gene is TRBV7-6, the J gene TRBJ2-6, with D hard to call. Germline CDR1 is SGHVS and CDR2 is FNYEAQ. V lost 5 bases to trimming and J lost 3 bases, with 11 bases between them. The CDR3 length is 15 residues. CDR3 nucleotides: TGTGCCAGCAGCGTCAACAGCATTGGGGCCAACGTCCTGACTTTC. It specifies CASSVNSIGANVLTF.

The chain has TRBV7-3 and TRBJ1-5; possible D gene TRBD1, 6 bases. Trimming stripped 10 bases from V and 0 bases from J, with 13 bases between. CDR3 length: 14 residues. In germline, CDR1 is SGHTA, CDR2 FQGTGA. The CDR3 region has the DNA TGTGCCATCGGGGGGGGCGGTAGCAATCAGCCCCAGCATTTT. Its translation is CAIGGGGSNQPQHF.

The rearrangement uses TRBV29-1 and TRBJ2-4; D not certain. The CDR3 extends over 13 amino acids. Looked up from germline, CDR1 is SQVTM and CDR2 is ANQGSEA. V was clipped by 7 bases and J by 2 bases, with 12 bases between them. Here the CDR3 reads CSATETPKNIQYF. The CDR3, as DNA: TGCAGCGCAACCGAGACCCCCAAAAACATTCAGTACTTC.

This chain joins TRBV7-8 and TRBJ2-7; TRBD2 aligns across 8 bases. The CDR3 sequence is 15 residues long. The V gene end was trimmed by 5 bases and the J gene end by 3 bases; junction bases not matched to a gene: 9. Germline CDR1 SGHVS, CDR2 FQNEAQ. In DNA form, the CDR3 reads TGTGCCAGCAGCCGGGGGGGATTCCAAAACTACGAGCAGTACTTC. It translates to CASSRGGFQNYEQYF.

This CDR3 reads CASSNSGGPSGGYNEQFF. In DNA, the CDR3 is TGTGCCAGTAGTAACTCGGGAGGGCCAAGTGGAGGGTACAATGAGCAGTTCTTC. The chain is built from TRBV19 and TRBJ2-1; 8 bases agree with TRBD2. The CDR3 contains 18 residues. Trimming removed 4 bases from V and 4 bases from J; junction bases left unmatched: 15. Germline assignment: CDR1 LNHDA and CDR2 SQIVND (reference sequence).

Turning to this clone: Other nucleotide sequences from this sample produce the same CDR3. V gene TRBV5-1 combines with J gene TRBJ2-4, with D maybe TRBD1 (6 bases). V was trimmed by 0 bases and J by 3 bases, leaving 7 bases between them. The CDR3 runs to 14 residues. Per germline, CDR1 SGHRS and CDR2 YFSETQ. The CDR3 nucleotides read TGCGCCAGCAGCTTGGAGGGGGTCAAAAACATTCAGTACTTC. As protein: CASSLEGVKNIQYF.

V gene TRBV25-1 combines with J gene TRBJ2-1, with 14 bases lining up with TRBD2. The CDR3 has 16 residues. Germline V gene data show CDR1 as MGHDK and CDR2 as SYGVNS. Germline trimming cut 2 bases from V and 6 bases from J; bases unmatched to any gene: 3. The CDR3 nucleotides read TGTGCCAGCAGTGAAGCGGGGACTAGCGGGAGCAATGAGCAGTTCTTC. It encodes CASSEAGTSGSNEQFF.